These T cell receptor beta chains were read from a single sample in a study of identical twins. Using its own MiXCR run on the 5' RACE reads, TCRdb lists one record per CDR3 protein. The sample carries around 550,000 distinct CDR3 sequences, approximately 14% recorded once. These same records also appear under a second study, on yellow fever vaccine responses in identical twins.

Sequencing input: CD4+ T cells sorted from blood. The receptor source for this set is a woman under 30 in good health. The CDR3 runs from the conserved cysteine through the conserved F or W. Each record gives: clone size, D gene, J gene, V gene, CDR3 protein, CDR3 DNA. D genes are given only for firm matches. Size values are once, few and many counts, or a class for expanded clones, and some rows have none.

- | TRBD2 | TRBJ2-3 | TRBV7-2 | CASSRSGGARDTQYF | TGTGCCAGCAGTCGAAGCGGGGGGGCTCGGGATACGCAGTATTTT
- | TRBD1 | TRBJ2-7 | TRBV20-1 | CSARAEGQVYEQYF | TGCAGTGCTAGAGCAGAGGGACAGGTCTACGAGCAGTACTTC
- | - | TRBJ2-2 | TRBV5-1 | CASSLRSGAGGELFF | TGCGCCAGCAGCTTGAGGTCGGGGGCCGGCGGGGAGCTGTTTTTT
few | - | TRBJ2-5 | TRBV12-3/TRBV12-4 | CASLGPQETQYF | TGTGCCAGCCTAGGACCCCAAGAGACCCAGTACTTC
- | TRBD2 | TRBJ2-2 | TRBV24-1 | CATSDLRGGVNTGELFF | TGTGCCACCAGTGACCTCCGGGGGGGGGTGAACACCGGGGAGCTGTTTTTT
- | TRBD2 | TRBJ2-7 | TRBV20-1 | CSARDPGLASNSYEQYF | TGCAGTGCTAGAGACCCGGGACTAGCTTCAAACTCCTACGAGCAGTACTTC
many | - | TRBJ2-1 | TRBV25-1 | CASSDGTESSYNEQFF | TGTGCCAGCAGTGATGGGACGGAAAGCTCCTACAATGAGCAGTTCTTC
many | - | TRBJ2-7 | TRBV20-1 | CSARGPLRAYEQYF | TGCAGTGCTAGGGGACCCTTACGGGCCTACGAGCAGTACTTC
- | - | TRBJ1-1 | TRBV15 | CATSRDSSPGSEAFF | TGTGCCACCAGCAGAGATTCGTCTCCAGGGAGCGAAGCTTTCTTT
- | TRBD1 | TRBJ1-2 | TRBV4-2 | CASSDRDGYGYTF | TGTGCCAGCAGCGACAGGGACGGCTATGGCTACACCTTC
many | - | TRBJ1-1 | TRBV6-5 | CASSYSRGRTEAFF | TGTGCCAGCAGTTACTCCAGGGGTAGGACTGAAGCTTTCTTT
few | TRBD1 | TRBJ1-6 | TRBV5-5 | CASSLRTGVGNSPLHF | TGTGCCAGCAGCTTAAGGACAGGGGTCGGTAATTCACCCCTCCACTTT
many | TRBD1 | TRBJ2-7 | TRBV12-3/TRBV12-4 | CASSLLAGGYEQYF | TGTGCCAGCAGTTTGTTAGCAGGGGGTTACGAGCAGTACTTC
- | TRBD2 | TRBJ2-3 | TRBV5-1 | CASSLAGPTDTQYF | TGCGCCAGCAGCCTAGCGGGTCCTACAGATACGCAGTATTTT
- | TRBD2 | TRBJ2-5 | TRBV20-1 | CSARGLRGALKETQYF | TGCAGTGCTAGAGGATTGCGGGGGGCTCTAAAAGAGACCCAGTACTTC
- | - | TRBJ2-7 | TRBV6-5 | CASSYSRAGSYEQYF | TGTGCCAGCAGTTACTCGAGGGCGGGCTCCTACGAGCAGTACTTC
- | - | TRBJ2-7 | TRBV10-3 | CAISEWGGDKGEQYF | TGTGCCATCAGTGAGTGGGGCGGCGACAAGGGGGAGCAGTACTTC
few | - | TRBJ1-2 | TRBV12-3/TRBV12-4 | CASSLGSPRYTF | TGTGCCAGCAGTTTAGGCTCCCCACGCTACACCTTC
few | TRBD1 | TRBJ1-2 | TRBV20-1 | CSARVGQGVRGYTF | TGCAGTGCTAGGGTTGGTCAGGGGGTCCGCGGCTACACCTTC
- | TRBD2 | TRBJ2-3 | TRBV5-6 | CASSWGTSGPDTQYF | TGTGCCAGCAGCTGGGGTACTAGCGGGCCAGATACGCAGTATTTT
- | TRBD1 | TRBJ1-5 | TRBV7-8 | CASSLALPGQGASNQPQHF | TGTGCCAGCAGCTTAGCGCTACCGGGACAGGGGGCGTCCAATCAGCCCCAGCATTTT
- | - | TRBJ2-3 | TRBV24-1 | CATSDLRADTQYF | TGTGCCACCAGTGATTTGAGGGCAGATACGCAGTATTTT
- | - | TRBJ1-4 | TRBV7-7 | CASSLIRRTNEKLFF | TGTGCCAGCAGCTTAATTCGCAGGACTAATGAAAAACTGTTTTTT
many | TRBD2 | TRBJ2-7 | TRBV12-3/TRBV12-4 | CASSSDSGPSSYEQYF | TGTGCCAGCAGTTCTGATAGCGGGCCGAGCTCCTACGAGCAGTACTTC
- | TRBD1 | TRBJ2-5 | TRBV7-8 | CASSLSGTGETQYF | TGTGCCAGCAGCTTATCCGGGACAGGGGAGACCCAGTACTTC
- | TRBD2 | TRBJ2-5 | TRBV9 | CASSVGLVGETQYF | TGTGCCAGCAGCGTGGGACTAGTTGGTGAGACCCAGTACTTC
- | TRBD2 | TRBJ2-5 | TRBV6-1 | CASRSGLAGGETQYF | TGTGCCAGCAGGTCGGGACTAGCGGGAGGTGAGACCCAGTACTTC
- | - | TRBJ1-5 | TRBV15 | CATRDGQYNQPQHF | TGTGCCACCAGGGACGGGCAATACAATCAGCCCCAGCATTTT
- | - | TRBJ2-2 | TRBV27 | CASSRRALQTGELFF | TGTGCCAGCAGCCGCAGGGCATTACAGACCGGGGAGCTGTTTTTT
- | - | TRBJ1-1 | TRBV7-8 | CASSLTISRTRPEAFF | TGTGCCAGCAGCTTAACAATTAGTCGGACAAGGCCTGAAGCTTTCTTT
many | - | TRBJ2-1 | TRBV9 | CASSGVLAVWGSSYNEQFF | TGTGCCAGCAGCGGGGTTTTAGCGGTGTGGGGGAGCTCCTACAATGAGCAGTTCTTC
many | - | TRBJ2-7 | TRBV13 | CASSPRVSYEQYF | TGTGCCAGCAGCCCCAGGGTCTCCTACGAGCAGTACTTC
many | TRBD1 | TRBJ1-5 | TRBV5-1 | CASSSGTGNQPQHF | TGCGCCAGCAGCTCCGGGACAGGGAATCAGCCCCAGCATTTT
- | - | TRBJ2-2 | TRBV4-1 | CASSQKSGPNTGELFF | TGCGCCAGCAGCCAAAAGTCAGGGCCGAACACCGGGGAGCTGTTTTTT
many | - | TRBJ2-1 | TRBV29-1 | CSVLRSGMGNEQFF | TGCAGCGTTCTAAGGTCGGGAATGGGAAATGAGCAGTTCTTC
- | - | TRBJ1-3 | TRBV2 | CASSEQSYSGNTIYF | TGTGCCAGCAGTGAACAGTCCTACTCTGGAAACACCATATATTTT
many | TRBD1 | TRBJ1-1 | TRBV5-1 | CASSVPGQGAEAFF | TGCGCCAGCAGCGTGCCGGGACAGGGTGCTGAAGCTTTCTTT
- | TRBD1 | TRBJ1-1 | TRBV2 | CASTVVWDRSTEAFF | TGTGCCAGCACTGTCGTATGGGACAGGAGCACTGAAGCTTTCTTT
many | - | TRBJ1-1 | TRBV12-3/TRBV12-4 | CASRRPGTNTEAFF | TGTGCCAGTCGCCGCCCTGGGACGAACACTGAAGCTTTCTTT
few | - | TRBJ2-1 | TRBV5-1 | CASSLGAGIYNEQFF | TGCGCCAGCAGCTTGGGGGCAGGGATTTACAATGAGCAGTTCTTC
- | - | TRBJ2-3 | TRBV6-4 | CASSDLGGDTQYF | TGTGCCAGCAGTGACTTAGGAGGAGATACGCAGTATTTT
- | TRBD2 | TRBJ2-3 | TRBV7-6 | CASSSSGWWEEGTDTQYF | TGTGCCAGCAGCTCTAGCGGGTGGTGGGAGGAGGGCACAGATACGCAGTATTTT
many | - | TRBJ2-2 | TRBV5-1 | CASRPGQPNTGELFF | TGCGCCAGCAGGCCTGGACAGCCAAACACCGGGGAGCTGTTTTTT